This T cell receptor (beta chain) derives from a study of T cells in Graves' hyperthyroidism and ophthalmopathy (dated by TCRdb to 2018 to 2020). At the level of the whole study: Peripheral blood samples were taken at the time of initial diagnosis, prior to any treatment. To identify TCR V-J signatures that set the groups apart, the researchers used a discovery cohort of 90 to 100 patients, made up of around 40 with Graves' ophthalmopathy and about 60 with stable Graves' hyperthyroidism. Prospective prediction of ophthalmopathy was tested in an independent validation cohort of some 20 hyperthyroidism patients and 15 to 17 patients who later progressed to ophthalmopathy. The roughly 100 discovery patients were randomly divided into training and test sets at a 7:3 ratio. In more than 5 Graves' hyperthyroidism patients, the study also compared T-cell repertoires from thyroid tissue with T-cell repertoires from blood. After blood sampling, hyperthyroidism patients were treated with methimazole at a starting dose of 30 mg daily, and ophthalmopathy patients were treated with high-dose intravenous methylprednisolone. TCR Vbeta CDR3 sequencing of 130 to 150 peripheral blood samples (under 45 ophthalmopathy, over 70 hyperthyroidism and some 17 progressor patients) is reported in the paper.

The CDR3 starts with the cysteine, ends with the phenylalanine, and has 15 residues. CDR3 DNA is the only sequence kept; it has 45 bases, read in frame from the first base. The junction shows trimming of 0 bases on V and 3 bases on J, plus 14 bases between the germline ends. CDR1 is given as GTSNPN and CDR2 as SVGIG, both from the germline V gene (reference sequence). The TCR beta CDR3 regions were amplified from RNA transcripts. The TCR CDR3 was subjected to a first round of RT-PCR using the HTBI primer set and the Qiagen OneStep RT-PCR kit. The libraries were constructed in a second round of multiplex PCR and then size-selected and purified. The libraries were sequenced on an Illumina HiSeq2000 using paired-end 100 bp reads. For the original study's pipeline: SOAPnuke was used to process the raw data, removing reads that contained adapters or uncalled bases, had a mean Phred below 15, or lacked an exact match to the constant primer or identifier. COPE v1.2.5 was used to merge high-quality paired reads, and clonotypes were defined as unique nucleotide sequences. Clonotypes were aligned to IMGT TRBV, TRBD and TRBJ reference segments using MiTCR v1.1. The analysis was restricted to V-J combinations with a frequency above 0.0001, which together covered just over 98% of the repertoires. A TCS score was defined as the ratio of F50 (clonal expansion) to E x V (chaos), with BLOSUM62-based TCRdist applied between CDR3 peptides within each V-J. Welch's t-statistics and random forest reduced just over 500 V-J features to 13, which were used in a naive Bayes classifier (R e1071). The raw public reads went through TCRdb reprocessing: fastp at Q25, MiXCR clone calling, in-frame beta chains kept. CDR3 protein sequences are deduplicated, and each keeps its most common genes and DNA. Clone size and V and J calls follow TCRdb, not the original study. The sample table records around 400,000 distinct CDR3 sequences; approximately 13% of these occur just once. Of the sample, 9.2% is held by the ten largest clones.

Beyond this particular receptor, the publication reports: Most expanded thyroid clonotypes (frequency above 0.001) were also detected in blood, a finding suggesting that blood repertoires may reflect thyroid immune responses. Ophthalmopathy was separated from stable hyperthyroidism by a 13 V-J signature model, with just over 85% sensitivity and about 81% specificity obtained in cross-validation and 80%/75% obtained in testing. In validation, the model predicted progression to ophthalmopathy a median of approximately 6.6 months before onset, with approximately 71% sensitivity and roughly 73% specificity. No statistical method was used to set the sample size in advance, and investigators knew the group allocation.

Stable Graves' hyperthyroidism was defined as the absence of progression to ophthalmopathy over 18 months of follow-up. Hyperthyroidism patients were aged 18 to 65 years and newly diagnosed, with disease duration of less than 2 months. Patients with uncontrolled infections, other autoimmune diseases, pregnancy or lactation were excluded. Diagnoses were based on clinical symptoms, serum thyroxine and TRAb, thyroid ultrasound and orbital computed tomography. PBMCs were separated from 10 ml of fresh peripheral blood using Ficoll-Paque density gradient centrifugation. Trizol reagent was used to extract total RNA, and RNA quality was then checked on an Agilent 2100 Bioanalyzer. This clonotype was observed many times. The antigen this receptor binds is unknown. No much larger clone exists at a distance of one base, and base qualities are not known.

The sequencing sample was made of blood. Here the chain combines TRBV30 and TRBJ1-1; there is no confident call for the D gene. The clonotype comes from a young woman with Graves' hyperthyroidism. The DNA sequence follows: TGTGCCTGGAGTGTATCGAGGGTGTTGGACACTGAAGCTTTCTTT. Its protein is CAWSVSRVLDTEAFF.